This T cell receptor beta chain was captured in a study of CD8+ T cells in alopecia areata. Germline CDR1 and CDR2: LNHNV and YYDKDF (reference sequence). The germline V and J ends were trimmed by 8 bases and 4 bases, with 14 bases remaining between them. The CDR3 consists of 13 residues. Overall study findings and caveats: Patients showed less clear TCR sequence sharing than mice, possibly partly because of HLA diversity.

Extraction and reverse transcription of RNA yielded cDNA as the sequencing template. Clones were sequenced by immunoSEQ multiplex PCR, and TCRdb holds only the in-frame ones, with some missing. The sample lists 200,000 to 250,000 clones, about 61% occurring once. To note about this clone: Antigen specificity is unknown.

The receptor was isolated from a human donor in good health. This chain connects TRBV15 to TRBJ1-1; a possible D gene is TRBD1 (5 bases). What was sequenced was CD8+ T cells sorted from blood. The CDR3 sequence: CATGGGEGTEAFF. CDR3 sequence (DNA): TGTGCCACCGGAGGAGGGGAAGGCACTGAAGCTTTCTTT. Combining the CDR3 with reference TRBV15 and TRBJ1-1 gives the whole variable domain DAMVIQNPRYQVTQFGKPVTLSCSQTLNHNVMYWYQQKSSQAPKLLFHYYDKDFNNEADTPDNFQSRRPNTSFCFLDIRSPGLGDTAMYLCATGGGEGTEAFFGQGTRLTVV.